The entry below gives a single T cell receptor (beta chain) sequence along with its context. The antigen is not known. TCRdb keeps only in-frame clones here, not all; method: immunoSEQ multiplex PCR. The table includes some 100,000 clones, 70% to 90% detected once. This specimen comes from a study of T cell responses to AZD1222 COVID-19 vaccine. Study-level points and caveats: Donors were mostly white British, more females; clonal diversity possibly underestimated. Across the whole spike, CD4 TCRs peaked at regions 160-218 and 743-854.

Pooling of second doses given at about 4 or about 12 weeks was done. The source is an adult who received the AZD1222 COVID-19 vaccine. The sequencing here drew on peripheral blood, taken 28 days after the second AZD1222 dose.

For the CDR3, the DNA is TGTGCCAGTAGTATGTCCGACTCCTTCTACGAGCAGTACTTC. This encodes CASSMSDSFYEQYF. V usage is TRBV19 and J usage is TRBJ2-7; D call uncertain. The germline gives CDR1 LNHDA, CDR2 SQIVND (reference sequence). The germline V and J ends were trimmed by 3 bases and 3 bases, with 12 bases remaining between them. The CDR3 sequence is 14 residues long. The whole variable domain, filled in from reference TRBV19 and TRBJ2-7, reads DGGITQSPKYLFRKEGQNVTLSCEQNLNHDAMYWYRQDPGQGLRLIYYSQIVNDFQKGDIAEGYSVSREKKESFPLTVTSAQKNPTAFYLCASSMSDSFYEQYFGPGTRLTVT.